This T cell receptor beta chain was obtained from a study of read filtering for tumor transcriptome and immune sequencing. Study as a whole: By R-ISS, stages I, II and III held 8, 16 and 7 patients. IR-seq gave about 3.5 to 10.27 million TCR reads per sample; RNA-seq gave roughly 75 to 1,300.

This CDR3 has 18 amino acids. This clonotype was seen many times. From roughly 0.4 ug of RNA, a library with molecular barcoded alpha/delta and beta/gamma adaptors was made. TCRdb reprocessed the reads with MiXCR, giving one entry per CDR3 protein. The sample lists about 86,000 distinct CDR3 sequences; over 9% were seen once. The sequence was obtained from a donor at least 40 years old with multiple myeloma. The rearrangement links TRBV1 to TRBJ2-1; the DNA was not compared with TRBD2, the D call given in the table. TRBV1 is classified as a pseudogene. The sequenced sample was a population of CD138-negative cells sorted from bone marrow. The CDR3: CTSSQERGGGRGYNEQFF. The CDR3 nucleotides are TGCACCAGCAGCCAAGAACGGGGTGGCGGGAGGGGCTACAATGAGCAGTTCTTC.